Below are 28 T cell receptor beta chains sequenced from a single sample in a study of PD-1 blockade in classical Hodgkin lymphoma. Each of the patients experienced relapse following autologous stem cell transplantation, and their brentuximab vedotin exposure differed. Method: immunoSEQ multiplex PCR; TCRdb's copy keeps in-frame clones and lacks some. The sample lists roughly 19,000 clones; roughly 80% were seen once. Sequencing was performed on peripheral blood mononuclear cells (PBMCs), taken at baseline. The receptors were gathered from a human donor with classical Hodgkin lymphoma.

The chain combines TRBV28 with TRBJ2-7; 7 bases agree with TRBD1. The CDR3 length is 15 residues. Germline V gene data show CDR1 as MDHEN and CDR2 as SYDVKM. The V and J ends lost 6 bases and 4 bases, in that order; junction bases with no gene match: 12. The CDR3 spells CASSLESPRGYEQYF. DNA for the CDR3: TGTGCCAGCAGCCTGGAGTCCCCCAGGGGGTACGAGCAGTACTTC.

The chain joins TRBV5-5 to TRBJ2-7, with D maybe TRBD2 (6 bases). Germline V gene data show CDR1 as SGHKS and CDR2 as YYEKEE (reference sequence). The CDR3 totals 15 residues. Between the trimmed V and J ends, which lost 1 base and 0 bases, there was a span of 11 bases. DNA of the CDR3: TGTGCCAGCAGCTTGTTGCTAGCGAGCTCCTACGAGCAGTACTTC. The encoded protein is CASSLLLASSYEQYF.

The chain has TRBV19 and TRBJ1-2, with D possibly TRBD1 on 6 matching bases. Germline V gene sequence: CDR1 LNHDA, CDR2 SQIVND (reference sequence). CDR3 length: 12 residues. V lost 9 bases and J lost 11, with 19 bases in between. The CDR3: CASETGFNRYTF. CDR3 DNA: TGTGCCAGCGAGACAGGATTCAACCGGTACACCTTC.

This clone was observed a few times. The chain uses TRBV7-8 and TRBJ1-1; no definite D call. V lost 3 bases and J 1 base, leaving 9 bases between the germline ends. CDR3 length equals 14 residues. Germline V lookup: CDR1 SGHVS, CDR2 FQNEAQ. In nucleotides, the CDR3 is TGTGCCAGCAGCTTTCGCAGACAGAACACTGAAGCTTTCTTT. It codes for CASSFRRQNTEAFF.

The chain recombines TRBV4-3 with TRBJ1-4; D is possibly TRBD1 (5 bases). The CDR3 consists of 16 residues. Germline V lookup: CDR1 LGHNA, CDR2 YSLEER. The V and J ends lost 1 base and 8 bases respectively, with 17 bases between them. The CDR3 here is CASSQGDRGRQEKLFF. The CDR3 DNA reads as TGCGCCAGCAGCCAAGGGGACCGGGGAAGGCAAGAAAAACTGTTTTTT.

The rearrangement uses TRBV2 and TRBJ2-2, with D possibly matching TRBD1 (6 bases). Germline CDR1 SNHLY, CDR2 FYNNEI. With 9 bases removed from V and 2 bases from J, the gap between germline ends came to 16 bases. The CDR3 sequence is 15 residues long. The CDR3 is CARPPGHFNTGELFF. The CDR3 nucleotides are TGTGCCAGACCCCCGGGACACTTCAACACCGGGGAGCTGTTTTTT.

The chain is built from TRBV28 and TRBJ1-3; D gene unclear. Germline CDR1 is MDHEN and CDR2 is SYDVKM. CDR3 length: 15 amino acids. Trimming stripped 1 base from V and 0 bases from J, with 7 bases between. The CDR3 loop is CASSLSENSGNTIYF. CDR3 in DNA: TGTGCCAGCAGTTTATCTGAGAACTCTGGAAACACCATATATTTT.

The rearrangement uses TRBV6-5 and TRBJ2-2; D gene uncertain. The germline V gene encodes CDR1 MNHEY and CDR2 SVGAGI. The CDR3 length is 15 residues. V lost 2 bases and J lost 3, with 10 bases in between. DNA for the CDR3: TGTGCCAGCAGTTACCTGGAGTCGGACACCGGGGAGCTGTTTTTT. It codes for CASSYLESDTGELFF.

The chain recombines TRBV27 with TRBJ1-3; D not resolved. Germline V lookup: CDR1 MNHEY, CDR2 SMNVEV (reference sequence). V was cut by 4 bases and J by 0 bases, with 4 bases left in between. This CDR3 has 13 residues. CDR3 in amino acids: CASSSPSGNTIYF. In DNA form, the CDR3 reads TGTGCCAGCAGTTCCCCCTCTGGAAACACCATATATTTT.

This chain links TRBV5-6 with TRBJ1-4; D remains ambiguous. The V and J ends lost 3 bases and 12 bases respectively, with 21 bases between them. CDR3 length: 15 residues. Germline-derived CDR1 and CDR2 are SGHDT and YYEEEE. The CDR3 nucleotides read TGTGCCAGCAGCTCTCGTCCTTCACCTGCATATCAACTGTTTTTT. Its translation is CASSSRPSPAYQLFF.

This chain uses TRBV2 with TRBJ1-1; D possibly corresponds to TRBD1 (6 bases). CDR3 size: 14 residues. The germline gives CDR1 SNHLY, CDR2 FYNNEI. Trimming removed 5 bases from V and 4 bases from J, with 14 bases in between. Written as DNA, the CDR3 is TGTGCCAGCAGTCGGACAGAATTGAGCACTGAAGCTTTCTTT. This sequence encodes CASSRTELSTEAFF.

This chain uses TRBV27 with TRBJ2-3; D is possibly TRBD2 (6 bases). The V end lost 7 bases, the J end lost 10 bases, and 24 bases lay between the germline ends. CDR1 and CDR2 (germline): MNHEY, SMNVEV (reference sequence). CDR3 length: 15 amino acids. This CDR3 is CASTSLAPGTTAQYF. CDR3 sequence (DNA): TGTGCCAGCACCTCACTAGCCCCGGGGACCACAGCGCAGTATTTT.

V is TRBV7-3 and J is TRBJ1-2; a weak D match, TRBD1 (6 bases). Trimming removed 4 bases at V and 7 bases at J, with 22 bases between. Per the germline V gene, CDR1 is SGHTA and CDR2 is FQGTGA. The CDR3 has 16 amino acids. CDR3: CASSSISPPGARGYTF. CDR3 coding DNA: TGTGCCAGCAGCTCTATATCCCCCCCAGGGGCGCGTGGCTACACCTTC.

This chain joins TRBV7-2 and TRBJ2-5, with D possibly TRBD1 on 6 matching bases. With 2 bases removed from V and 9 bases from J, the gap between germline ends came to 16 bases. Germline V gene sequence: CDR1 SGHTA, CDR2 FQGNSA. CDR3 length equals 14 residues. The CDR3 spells CASSLLRWGQSQYF. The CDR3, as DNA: TGTGCCAGCAGCTTACTGCGGTGGGGGCAGTCCCAGTACTTC.

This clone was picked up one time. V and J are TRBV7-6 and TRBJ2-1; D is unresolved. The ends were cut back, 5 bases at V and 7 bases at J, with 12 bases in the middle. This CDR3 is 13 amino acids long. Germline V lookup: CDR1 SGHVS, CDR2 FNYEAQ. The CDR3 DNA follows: TGTGCCAGCAGCCTTTTCGCCGGAAATGAGCAGTTCTTC. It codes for CASSLFAGNEQFF.

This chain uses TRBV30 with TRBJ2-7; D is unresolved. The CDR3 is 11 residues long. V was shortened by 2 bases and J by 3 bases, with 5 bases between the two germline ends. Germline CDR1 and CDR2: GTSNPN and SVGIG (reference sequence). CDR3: CAWSFGYEQYF. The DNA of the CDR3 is TGTGCCTGGAGTTTCGGCTACGAGCAGTACTTC.

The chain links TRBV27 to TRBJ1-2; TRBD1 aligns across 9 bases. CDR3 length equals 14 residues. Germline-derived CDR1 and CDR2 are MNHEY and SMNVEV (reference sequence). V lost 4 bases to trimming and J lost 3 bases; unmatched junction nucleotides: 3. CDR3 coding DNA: TGTGCCAGCAGTTCACAGGGGGCGTACTATGGCTACACCTTC. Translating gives CASSSQGAYYGYTF.

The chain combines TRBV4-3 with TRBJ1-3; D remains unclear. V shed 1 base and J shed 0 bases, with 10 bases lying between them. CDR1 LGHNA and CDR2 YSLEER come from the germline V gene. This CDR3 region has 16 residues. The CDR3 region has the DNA TGCGCCAGCAGCCAAGCGACTACACGCTCTGGAAACACCATATATTTT. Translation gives CASSQATTRSGNTIYF.

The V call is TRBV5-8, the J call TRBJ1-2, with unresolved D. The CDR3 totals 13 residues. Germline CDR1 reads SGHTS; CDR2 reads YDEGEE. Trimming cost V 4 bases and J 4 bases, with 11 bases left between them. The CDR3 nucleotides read TGTGCCAGCAGCGCTGGCCCAACCTATGGCTACACCTTC. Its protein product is CASSAGPTYGYTF.

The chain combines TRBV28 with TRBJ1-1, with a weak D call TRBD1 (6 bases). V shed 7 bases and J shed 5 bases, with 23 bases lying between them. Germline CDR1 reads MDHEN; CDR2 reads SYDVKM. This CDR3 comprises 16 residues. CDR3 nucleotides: TGTGCCAGCATACCATTAAGGGGGGGCCGTGGTACTGAAGCTTTCTTT. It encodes CASIPLRGGRGTEAFF.

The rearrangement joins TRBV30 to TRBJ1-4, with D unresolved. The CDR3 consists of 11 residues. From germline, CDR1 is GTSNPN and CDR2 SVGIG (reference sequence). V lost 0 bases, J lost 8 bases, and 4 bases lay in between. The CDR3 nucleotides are TGTGCCTGGAGTGTTCGGGAAAAACTGTTTTTT. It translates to CAWSVREKLFF.

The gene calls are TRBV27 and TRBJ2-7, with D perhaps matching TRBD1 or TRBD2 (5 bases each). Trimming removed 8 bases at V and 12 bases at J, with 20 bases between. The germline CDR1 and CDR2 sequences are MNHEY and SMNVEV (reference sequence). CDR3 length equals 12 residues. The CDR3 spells CASGTGTSILYF. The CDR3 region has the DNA TGTGCCAGCGGAACCGGGACCTCAATCTTGTACTTC.

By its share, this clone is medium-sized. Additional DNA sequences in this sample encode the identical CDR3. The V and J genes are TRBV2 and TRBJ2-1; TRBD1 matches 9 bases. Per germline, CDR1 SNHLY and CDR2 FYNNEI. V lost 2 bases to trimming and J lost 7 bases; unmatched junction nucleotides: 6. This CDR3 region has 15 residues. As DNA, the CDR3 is TGTGCCAGCAGTGAACCGGGACAGGGTGAGAATGAGCAGTTCTTC. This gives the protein CASSEPGQGENEQFF.

CDR3 bases: TGTGCCAGCAGTGACAGGGGGGAGGCGTTCTTC. Amino acid sequence: CASSDRGEAFF. The rearrangement joins TRBV6-6 to TRBJ2-1; 9 positions agree with TRBD1. With 5 bases clipped from V and 15 bases from J, the junction kept 5 bases outside the gene matches. The germline V gene encodes CDR1 MNHNY and CDR2 SVGAGI (reference sequence). The CDR3 consists of 11 residues.

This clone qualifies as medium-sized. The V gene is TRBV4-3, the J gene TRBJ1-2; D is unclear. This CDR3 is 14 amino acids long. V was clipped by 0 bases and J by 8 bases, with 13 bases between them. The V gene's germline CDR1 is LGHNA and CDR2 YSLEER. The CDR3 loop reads CASSQDEALGGYTF. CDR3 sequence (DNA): TGCGCCAGCAGCCAAGATGAGGCGTTGGGAGGCTACACCTTC.

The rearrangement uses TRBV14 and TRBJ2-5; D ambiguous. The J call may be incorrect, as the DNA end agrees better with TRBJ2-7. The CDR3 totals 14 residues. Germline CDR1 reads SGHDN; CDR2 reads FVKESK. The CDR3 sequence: CASSQDLWFDEQYF. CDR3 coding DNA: TGTGCCAGCAGCCAAGACCTGTGGTTCGACGAGCAGTACTTC.

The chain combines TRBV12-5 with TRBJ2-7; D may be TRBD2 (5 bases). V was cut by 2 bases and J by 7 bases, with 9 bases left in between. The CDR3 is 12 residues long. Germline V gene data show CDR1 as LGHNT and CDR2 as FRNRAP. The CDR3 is CASGLYEGEQYF. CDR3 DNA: TGTGCTAGTGGTTTGTATGAGGGAGAGCAGTACTTC.

The CDR3 bases are TGTGCCAGCGGGGCAATGGAGGCCGAGCAGTACTTC. Its translation is CASGAMEAEQYF. V usage is TRBV27 and J usage is TRBJ2-7; D tentatively reads TRBD1 or TRBD2 (5 bases each). Trimming cost V 8 bases and J 6 bases, with 14 bases left between them. In germline, CDR1 is MNHEY, CDR2 SMNVEV (reference sequence). This CDR3 has 12 amino acids.